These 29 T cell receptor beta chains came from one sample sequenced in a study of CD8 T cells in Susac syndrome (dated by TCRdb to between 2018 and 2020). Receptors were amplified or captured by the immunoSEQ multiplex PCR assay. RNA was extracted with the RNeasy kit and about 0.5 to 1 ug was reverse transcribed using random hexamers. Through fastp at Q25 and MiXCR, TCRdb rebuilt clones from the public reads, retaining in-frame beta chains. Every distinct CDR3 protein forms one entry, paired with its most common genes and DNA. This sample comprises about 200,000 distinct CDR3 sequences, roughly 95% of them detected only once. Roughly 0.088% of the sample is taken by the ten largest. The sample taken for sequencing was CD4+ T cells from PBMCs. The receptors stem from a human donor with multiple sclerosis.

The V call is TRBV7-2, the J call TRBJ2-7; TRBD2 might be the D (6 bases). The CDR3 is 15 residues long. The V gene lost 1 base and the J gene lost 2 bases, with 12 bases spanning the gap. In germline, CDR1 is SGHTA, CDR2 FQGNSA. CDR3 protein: CASSLDAGRAYEQYF. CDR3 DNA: TGTGCCAGCAGCTTAGATGCGGGACGAGCCTACGAGCAGTACTTC.

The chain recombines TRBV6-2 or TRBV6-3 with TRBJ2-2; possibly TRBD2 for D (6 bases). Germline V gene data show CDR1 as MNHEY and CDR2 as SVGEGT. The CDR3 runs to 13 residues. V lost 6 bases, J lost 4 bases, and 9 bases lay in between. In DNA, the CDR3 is TGTGCCAGCAGAGGGACTTCCACCGGGGAGCTGTTTTTT. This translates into CASRGTSTGELFF.

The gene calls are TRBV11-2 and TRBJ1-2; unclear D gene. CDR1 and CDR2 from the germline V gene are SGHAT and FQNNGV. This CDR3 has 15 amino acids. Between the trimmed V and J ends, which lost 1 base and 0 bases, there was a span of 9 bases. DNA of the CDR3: TGTGCCAGCAGCTTAGTGTCGGAGCCTAACTATGGCTACACCTTC. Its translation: CASSLVSEPNYGYTF. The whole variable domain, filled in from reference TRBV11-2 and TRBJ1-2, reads EAGVAQSPRYKIIEKRQSVAFWCNPISGHATLYWYQQILGQGPKLLIQFQNNGVVDDSQLPKDRFSAERLKGVDSTLKIQPAKLEDSAVYLCASSLVSEPNYGYTFGSGTRLTVV.

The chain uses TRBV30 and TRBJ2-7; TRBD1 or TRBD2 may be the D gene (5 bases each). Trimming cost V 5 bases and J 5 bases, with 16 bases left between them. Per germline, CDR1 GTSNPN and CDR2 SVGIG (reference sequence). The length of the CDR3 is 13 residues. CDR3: CAWQWGPSNEQYF. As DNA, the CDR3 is TGTGCCTGGCAGTGGGGCCCTAGCAACGAGCAGTACTTC.

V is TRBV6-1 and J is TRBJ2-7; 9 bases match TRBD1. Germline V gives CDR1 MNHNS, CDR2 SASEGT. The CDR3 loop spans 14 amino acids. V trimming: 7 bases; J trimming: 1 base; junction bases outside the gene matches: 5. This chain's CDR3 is CASNPDRGSYEQYF. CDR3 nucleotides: TGTGCCAGCAACCCGGACAGGGGTTCCTACGAGCAGTACTTC.

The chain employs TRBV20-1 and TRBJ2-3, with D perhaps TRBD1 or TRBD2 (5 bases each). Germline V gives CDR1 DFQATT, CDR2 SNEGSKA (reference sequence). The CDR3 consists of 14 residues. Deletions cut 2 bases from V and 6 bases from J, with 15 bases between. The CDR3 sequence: CSARWGRGHDTQYF. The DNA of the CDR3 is TGCAGTGCTAGATGGGGGAGAGGTCATGATACGCAGTATTTT.

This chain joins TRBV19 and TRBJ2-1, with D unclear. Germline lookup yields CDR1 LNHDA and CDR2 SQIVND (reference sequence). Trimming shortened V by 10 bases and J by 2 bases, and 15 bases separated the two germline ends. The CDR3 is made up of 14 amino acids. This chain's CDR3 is CATTRSAAYNEQFF. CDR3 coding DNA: TGTGCCACCACTCGGAGCGCGGCCTACAATGAGCAGTTCTTC.

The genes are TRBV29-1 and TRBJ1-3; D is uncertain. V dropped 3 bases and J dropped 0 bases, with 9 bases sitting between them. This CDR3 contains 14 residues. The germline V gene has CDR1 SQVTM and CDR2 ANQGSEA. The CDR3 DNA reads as TGCAGCGTTGAGGACCGAAGCTCTGGAAACACCATATATTTT. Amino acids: CSVEDRSSGNTIYF.

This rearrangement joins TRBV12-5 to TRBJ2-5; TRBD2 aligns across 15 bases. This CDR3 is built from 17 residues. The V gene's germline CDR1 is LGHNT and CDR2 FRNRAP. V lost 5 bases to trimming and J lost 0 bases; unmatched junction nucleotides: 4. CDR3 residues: CASGPGTSGGYQETQYF. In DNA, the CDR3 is TGTGCTAGTGGTCCCGGGACTAGCGGGGGGTACCAAGAGACCCAGTACTTC.

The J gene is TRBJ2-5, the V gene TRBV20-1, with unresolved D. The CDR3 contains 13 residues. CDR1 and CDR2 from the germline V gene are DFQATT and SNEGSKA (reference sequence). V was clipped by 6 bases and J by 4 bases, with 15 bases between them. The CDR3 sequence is CSALLKGPETQYF. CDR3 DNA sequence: TGCAGTGCCCTCCTGAAGGGCCCAGAGACCCAGTACTTC.

CDR3 in DNA: TGTGCCAGCACCCCCGGGGCAACCGGGTTTCGCCAGCCCCAGCATTTT. Its translation is CASTPGATGFRQPQHF. The chain is built from TRBV2 and TRBJ1-5; D might be TRBD1 (5 bases). The germline V gene encodes CDR1 SNHLY and CDR2 FYNNEI. Trimming removed 7 bases at V and 7 bases at J, with 23 bases between. This CDR3 spans 16 amino acids.

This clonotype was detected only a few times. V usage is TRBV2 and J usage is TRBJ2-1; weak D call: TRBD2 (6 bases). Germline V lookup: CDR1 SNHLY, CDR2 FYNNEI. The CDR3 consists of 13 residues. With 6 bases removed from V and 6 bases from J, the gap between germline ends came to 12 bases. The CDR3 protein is CASSFQGGNEQFF. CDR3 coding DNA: TGTGCCAGCAGCTTTCAGGGAGGCAATGAGCAGTTCTTC. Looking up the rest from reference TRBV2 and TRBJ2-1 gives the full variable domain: EPEVTQTPSHQVTQMGQEVILRCVPISNHLYFYWYRQILGQKVEFLVSFYNNEISEKSEIFDDQFSVERPDGSNFTLKIRSTKLEDSAMYFCASSFQGGNEQFFGPGTRLTVL.

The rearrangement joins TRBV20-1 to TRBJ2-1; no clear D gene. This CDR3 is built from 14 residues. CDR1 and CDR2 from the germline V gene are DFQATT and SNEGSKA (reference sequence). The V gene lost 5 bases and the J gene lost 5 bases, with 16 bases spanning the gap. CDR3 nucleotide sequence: TGCAGTGCTCCGGATAATGTAAAGGACAATGAGCAGTTCTTC. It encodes CSAPDNVKDNEQFF.

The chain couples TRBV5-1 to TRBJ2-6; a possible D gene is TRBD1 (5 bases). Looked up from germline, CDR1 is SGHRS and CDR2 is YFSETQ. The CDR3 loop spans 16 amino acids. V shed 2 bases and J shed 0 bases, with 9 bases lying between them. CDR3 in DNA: TGCGCCAGCAGCTTAAGGGGTCGCTCTGGGGCCAACGTCCTGACTTTC. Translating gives CASSLRGRSGANVLTF. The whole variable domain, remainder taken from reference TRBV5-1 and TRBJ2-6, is KAGVTQTPRYLIKTRGQQVTLSCSPISGHRSVSWYQQTPGQGLQFLFEYFSETQRNKGNFPGRFSGRQFSNSRSEMNVSTLELGDSALYLCASSLRGRSGANVLTFGAGSRLTVL.

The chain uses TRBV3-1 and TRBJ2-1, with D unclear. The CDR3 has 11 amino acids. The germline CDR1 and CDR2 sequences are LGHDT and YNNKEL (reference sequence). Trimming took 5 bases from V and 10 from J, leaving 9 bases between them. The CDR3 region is CASSNPGEQFF. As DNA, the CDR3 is TGTGCCAGCAGCAACCCCGGGGAGCAGTTCTTC.

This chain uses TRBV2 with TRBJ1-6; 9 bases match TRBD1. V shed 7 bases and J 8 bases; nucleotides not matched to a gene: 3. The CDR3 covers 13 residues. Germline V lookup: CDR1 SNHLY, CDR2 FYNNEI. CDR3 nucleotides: TGTGCCAGCACGACAGGGGGTCATTCACCCCTCCACTTT. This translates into CASTTGGHSPLHF.

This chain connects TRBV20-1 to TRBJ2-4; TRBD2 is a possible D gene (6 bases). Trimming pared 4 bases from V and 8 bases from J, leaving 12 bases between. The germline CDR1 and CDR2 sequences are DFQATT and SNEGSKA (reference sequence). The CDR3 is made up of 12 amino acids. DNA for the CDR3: TGCAGTGCTAACCACCCGGGGGACATTCAGTACTTC. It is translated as CSANHPGDIQYF.

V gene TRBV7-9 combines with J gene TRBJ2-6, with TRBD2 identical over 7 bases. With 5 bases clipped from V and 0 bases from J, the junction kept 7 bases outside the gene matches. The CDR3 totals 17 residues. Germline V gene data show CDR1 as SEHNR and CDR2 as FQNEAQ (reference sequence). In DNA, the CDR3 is TGTGCCAGCAGCCCGCGACTAGCTATCTCTGGGGCCAACGTCCTGACTTTC. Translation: CASSPRLAISGANVLTF.

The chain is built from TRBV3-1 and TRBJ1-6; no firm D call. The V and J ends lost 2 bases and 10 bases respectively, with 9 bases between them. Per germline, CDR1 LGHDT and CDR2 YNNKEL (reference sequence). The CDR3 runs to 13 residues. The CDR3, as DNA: TGTGCCAGCAGCCAAAACGTTCGGTCACCCCTCCACTTT. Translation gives CASSQNVRSPLHF.

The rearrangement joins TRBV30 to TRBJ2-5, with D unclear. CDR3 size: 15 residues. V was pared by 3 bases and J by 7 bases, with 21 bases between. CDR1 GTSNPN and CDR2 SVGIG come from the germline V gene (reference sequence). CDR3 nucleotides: TGTGCCTGGAGCCCGGGCCTCCTCGAAAAGGGGACCCAGTACTTC. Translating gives CAWSPGLLEKGTQYF. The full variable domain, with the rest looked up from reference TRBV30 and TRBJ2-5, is SQTIHQWPATLVQPVGSPLSLECTVEGTSNPNLYWYRQAAGRGLQLLFYSVGIGQISSEVPQNLSASRPQDRQFILSSKKLLLSDSGFYLCAWSPGLLEKGTQYFGPGTRLLVL.

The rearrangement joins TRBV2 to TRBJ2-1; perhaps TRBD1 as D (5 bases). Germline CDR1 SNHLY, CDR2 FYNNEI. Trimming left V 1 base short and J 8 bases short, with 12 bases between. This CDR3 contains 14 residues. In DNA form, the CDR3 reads TGTGCCAGCAGTGAAGGTACAGGCTGGGATGAGCAGTTCTTC. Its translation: CASSEGTGWDEQFF. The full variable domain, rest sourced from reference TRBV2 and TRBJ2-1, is EPEVTQTPSHQVTQMGQEVILRCVPISNHLYFYWYRQILGQKVEFLVSFYNNEISEKSEIFDDQFSVERPDGSNFTLKIRSTKLEDSAMYFCASSEGTGWDEQFFGPGTRLTVL.

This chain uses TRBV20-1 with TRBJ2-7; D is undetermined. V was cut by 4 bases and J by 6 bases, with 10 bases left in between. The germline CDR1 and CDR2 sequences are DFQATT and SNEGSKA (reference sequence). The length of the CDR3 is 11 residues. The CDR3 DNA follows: TGCAGTGCTAACCCCAATGGCGAGCAGTACTTC. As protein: CSANPNGEQYF.

DNA for the CDR3: TGCAGCGCTTGGACTAGCGGGAGGGGGAAGAACATTCAGTACTTC. Its protein is CSAWTSGRGKNIQYF. The chain carries TRBV29-1 and TRBJ2-4; 15 nucleotides line up with TRBD2. J lost 7 bases, V lost 7 bases, and 8 bases had no gene match. Per the germline V gene, CDR1 is SQVTM and CDR2 is ANQGSEA. The CDR3 is 15 residues long.

The CDR3 spells CAWSVGGRAEAFF. CDR3 coding DNA: TGTGCCTGGAGTGTAGGAGGGCGGGCTGAAGCTTTCTTT. The chain links TRBV30 to TRBJ1-1; no clear D. The CDR3 contains 13 residues. V dropped 0 bases and J dropped 6 bases, with 11 bases sitting between them. Germline values: CDR1 GTSNPN, CDR2 SVGIG (reference sequence).

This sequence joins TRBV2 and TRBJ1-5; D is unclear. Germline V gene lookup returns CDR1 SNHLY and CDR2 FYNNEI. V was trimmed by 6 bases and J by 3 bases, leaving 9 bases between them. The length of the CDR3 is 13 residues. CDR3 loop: CASRRETNQPQHF. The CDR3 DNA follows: TGTGCCAGCAGGCGGGAAACCAATCAGCCCCAGCATTTT.

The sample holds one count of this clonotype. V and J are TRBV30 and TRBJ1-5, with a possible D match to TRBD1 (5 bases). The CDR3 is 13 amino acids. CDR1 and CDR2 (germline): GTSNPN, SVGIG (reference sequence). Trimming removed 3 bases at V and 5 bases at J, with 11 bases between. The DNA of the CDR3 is TGTGCCTGGAGCAGGGAAGTGGATCAGCCCCAGCATTTT. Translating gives CAWSREVDQPQHF.

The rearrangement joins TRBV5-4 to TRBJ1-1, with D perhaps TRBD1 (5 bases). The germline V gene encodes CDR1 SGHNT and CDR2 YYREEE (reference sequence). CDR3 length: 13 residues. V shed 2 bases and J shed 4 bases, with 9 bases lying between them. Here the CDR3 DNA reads TGTGCCAGCAGCTTCGAGGGGATCACTGAAGCTTTCTTT. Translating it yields CASSFEGITEAFF. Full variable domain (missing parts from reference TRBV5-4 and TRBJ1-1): ETGVTQSPTHLIKTRGQQVTLRCSSQSGHNTVSWYQQALGQGPQFIFQYYREEENGRGNFPPRFSGLQFPNYSSELNVNALELDDSALYLCASSFEGITEAFFGQGTRLTVV.

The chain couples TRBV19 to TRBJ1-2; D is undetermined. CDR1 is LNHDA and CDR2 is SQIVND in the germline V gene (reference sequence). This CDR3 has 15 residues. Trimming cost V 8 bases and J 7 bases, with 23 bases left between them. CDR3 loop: CASGRTDPSGGGYTF. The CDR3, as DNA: TGTGCCAGTGGGAGAACGGATCCCAGCGGAGGTGGCTACACCTTC.

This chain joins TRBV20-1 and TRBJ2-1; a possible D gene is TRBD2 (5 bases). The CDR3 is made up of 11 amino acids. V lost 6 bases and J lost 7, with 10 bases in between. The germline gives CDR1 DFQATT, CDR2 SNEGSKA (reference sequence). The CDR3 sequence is CSAMRANEQFF. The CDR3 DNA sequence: TGCAGTGCCATGCGGGCGAATGAGCAGTTCTTC.